This T cell receptor beta chain was sequenced for a study of neoadjuvant anti-PD-1 for oral cavity cancer. Study conclusions and caveats: Pretreatment Treg/Th17 ratio correlated inversely with post-treatment tumor clonality.

Germline V CDR1 and CDR2: SGHNT, YYREEE (reference sequence). Trimming left V 5 bases short and J 4 bases short, with 14 bases between. CDR3 length: 14 residues. Data came from immunoSEQ multiplex PCR; TCRdb stores just in-frame clones and leaves some out. The repertoire consists of about 80,000 clones, with about 84% occurring once and the leading ten covering 3.1%. There are a few counts of this clone. Its antigen is not identified. This clonotype was obtained from a person aged 35 to 85 with oral cavity squamous cell carcinoma. The sample was PBMCs, taken before nivolumab (anti-PD-1) treatment. V and J are TRBV5-4 and TRBJ2-3; D is perhaps TRBD1 (6 bases). This CDR3 is CASRGDSGADTQYF. The CDR3 DNA follows: TGTGCCAGCAGGGGCGACTCAGGGGCAGATACGCAGTATTTT.